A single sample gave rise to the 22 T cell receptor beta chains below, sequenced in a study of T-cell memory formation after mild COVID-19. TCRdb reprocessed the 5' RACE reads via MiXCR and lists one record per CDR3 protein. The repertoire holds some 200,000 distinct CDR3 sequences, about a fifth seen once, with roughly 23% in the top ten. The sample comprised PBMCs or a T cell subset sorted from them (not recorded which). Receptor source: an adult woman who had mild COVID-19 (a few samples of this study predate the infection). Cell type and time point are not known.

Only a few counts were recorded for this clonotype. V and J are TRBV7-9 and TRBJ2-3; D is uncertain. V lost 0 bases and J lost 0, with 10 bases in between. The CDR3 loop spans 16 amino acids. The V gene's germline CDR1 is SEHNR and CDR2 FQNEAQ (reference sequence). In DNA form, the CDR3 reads TGTGCCAGCAGCTTAGCGGTCCAACCTAGCACAGATACGCAGTATTTT. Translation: CASSLAVQPSTDTQYF.

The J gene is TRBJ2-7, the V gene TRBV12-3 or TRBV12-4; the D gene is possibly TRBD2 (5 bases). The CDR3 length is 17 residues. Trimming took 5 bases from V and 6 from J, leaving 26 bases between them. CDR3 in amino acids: CASSPESGLPEDGEQYF. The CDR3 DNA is TGTGCCAGCAGTCCCGAATCCGGACTCCCGGAAGATGGCGAGCAGTACTTC.

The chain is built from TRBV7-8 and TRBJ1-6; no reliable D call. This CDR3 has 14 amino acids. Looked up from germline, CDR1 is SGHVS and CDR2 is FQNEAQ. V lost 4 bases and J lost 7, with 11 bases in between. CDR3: CASSYLGSNSPLHF. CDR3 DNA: TGTGCCAGCAGCTATCTAGGGTCGAATTCACCCCTCCACTTT.

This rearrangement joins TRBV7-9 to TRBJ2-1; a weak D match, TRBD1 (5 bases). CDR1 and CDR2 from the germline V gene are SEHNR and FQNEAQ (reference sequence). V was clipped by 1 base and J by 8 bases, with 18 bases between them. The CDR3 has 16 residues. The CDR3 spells CASSLGQSLLFHEQFF. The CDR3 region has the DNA TGTGCCAGCAGCTTAGGACAGTCACTCCTATTCCATGAGCAGTTCTTC.

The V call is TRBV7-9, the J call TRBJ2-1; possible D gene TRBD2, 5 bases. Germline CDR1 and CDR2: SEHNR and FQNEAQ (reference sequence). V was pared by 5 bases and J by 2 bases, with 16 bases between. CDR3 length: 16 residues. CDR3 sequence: CASSPPEGLTYNEQFF. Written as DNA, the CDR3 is TGTGCCAGCAGCCCCCCCGAGGGTCTGACCTACAATGAGCAGTTCTTC.

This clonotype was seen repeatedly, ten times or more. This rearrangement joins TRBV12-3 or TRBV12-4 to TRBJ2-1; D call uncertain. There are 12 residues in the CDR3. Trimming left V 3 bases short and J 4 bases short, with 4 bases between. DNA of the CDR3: TGTGCCAGCAGTTTCCCTTACAATGAGCAGTTCTTC. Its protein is CASSFPYNEQFF.

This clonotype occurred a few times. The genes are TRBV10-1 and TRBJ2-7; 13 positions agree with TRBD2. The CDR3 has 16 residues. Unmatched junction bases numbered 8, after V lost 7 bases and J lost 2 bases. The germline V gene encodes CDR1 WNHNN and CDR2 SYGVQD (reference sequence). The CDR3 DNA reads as TGCGCCAGCACCAAAGGACTAGCGGGGGTCCCCTACGAGCAGTACTTC. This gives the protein CASTKGLAGVPYEQYF.

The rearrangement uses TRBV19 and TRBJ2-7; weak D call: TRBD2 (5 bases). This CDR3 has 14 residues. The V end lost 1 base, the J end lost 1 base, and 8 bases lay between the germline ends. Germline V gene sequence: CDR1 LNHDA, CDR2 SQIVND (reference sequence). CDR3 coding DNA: TGTGCCAGTAGTATAGCTTGGAGGTCCTACGAGCAGTACTTC. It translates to CASSIAWRSYEQYF.

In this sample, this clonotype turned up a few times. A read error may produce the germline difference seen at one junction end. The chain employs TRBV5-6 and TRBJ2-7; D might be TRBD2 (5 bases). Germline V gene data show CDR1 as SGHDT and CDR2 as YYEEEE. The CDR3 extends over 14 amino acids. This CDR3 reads CASSPWSGSDEQYF. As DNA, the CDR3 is TGTGCCAGCAGCCCTTGGAGCGGCTCCGACGAGCAGTACTTC.

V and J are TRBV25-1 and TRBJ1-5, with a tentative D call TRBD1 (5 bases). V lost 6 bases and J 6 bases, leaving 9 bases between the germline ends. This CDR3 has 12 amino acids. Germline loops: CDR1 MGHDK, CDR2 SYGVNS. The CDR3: CASSQGFQPQHF. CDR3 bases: TGTGCCAGCAGCCAGGGCTTTCAGCCCCAGCATTTT.

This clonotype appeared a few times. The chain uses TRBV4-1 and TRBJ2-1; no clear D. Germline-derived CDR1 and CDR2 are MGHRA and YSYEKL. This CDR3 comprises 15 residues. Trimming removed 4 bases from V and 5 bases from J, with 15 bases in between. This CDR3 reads CASSLGWGSNNEQFF. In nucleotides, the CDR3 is TGCGCCAGCAGCCTCGGTTGGGGAAGTAACAATGAGCAGTTCTTC.

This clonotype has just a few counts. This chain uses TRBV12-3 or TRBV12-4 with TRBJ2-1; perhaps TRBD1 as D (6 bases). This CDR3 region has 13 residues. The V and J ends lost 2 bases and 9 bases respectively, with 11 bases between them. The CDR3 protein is CASSLSGEGEQFF. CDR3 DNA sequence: TGTGCCAGCAGTTTATCAGGGGAAGGTGAGCAGTTCTTC.

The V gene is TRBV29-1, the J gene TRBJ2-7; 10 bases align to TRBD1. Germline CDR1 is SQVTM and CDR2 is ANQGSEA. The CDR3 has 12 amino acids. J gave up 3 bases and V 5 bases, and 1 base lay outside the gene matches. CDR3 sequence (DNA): TGCAGCGTTCGGACAGGGGGCTACGAGCAGTACTTC. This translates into CSVRTGGYEQYF.

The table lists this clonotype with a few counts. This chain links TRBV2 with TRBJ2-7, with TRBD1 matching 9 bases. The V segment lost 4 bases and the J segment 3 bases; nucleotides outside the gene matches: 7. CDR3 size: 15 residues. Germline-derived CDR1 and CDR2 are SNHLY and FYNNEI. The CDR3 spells CASSAGGQGGYEQYF. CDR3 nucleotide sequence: TGTGCCAGCAGTGCTGGGGGACAGGGTGGCTACGAGCAGTACTTC.

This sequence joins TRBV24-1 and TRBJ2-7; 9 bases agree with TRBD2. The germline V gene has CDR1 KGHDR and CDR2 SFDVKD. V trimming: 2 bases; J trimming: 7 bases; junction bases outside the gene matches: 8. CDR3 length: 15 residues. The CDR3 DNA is TGTGCCACCAGTGATTCAGTAGCGGGAGCAGTGGAGCAGTACTTC. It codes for CATSDSVAGAVEQYF.

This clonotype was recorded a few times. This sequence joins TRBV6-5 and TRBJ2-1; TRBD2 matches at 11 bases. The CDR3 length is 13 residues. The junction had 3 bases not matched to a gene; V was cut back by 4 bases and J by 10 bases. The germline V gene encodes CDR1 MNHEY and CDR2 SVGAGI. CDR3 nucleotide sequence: TGTGCCAGCAGTTTAACTAGCGGGGGAGAGCAGTTCTTC. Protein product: CASSLTSGGEQFF.

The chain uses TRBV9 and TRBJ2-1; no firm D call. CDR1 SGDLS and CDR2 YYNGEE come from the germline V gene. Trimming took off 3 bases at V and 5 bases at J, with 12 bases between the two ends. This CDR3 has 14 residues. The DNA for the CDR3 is TGTGCCAGCAGCGCCTTTCTTGAGGACAATGAGCAGTTCTTC. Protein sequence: CASSAFLEDNEQFF.

The CDR3 sequence: CASSLGLAGVGYNEQFF. CDR3 nucleotide sequence: TGTGCCAGCAGCTTAGGGCTAGCGGGAGTTGGTTACAATGAGCAGTTCTTC. The chain joins TRBV7-9 to TRBJ2-1, with 10 bases aligning to TRBD2. V lost 1 base and J lost 4; bases outside the gene matches: 7. The CDR3 runs to 17 residues. The germline gives CDR1 SEHNR, CDR2 FQNEAQ (reference sequence).

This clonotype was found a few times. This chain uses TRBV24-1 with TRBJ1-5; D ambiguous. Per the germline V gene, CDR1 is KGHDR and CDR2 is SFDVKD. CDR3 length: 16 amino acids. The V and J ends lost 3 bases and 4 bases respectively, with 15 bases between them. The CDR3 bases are TGTGCCACCAGTGATCAGAAAGGGCAGAAAAATCAGCCCCAGCATTTT. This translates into CATSDQKGQKNQPQHF.

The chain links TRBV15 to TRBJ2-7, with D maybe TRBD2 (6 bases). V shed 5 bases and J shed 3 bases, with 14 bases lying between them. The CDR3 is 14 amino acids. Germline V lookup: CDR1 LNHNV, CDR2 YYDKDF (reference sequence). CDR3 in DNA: TGTGCCACCAGCGGGCGGGACGGTTACTACGAGCAGTACTTC. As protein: CATSGRDGYYEQYF.

The CDR3 region is CASSKDRVPNEKLFF. The CDR3 coding sequence is TGTGCCAGCAGCAAAGACAGGGTTCCGAATGAAAAACTGTTTTTT. The chain employs TRBV7-8 and TRBJ1-4; 7 positions agree with TRBD1. Trimming took 5 bases from V and 5 from J; bases not matched to a gene: 8. Germline V gene lookup returns CDR1 SGHVS and CDR2 FQNEAQ. CDR3 size: 15 residues. The full variable domain, completed using reference TRBV7-8 and TRBJ1-4, is GAGVSQSPRYKVAKRGQDVALRCDPISGHVSLFWYQQALGQGPEFLTYFQNEAQLDKSGLPSDRFFAERPEGSVSTLKIQRTQQEDSAVYLCASSKDRVPNEKLFFGSGTQLSVL.

In nucleotides, the CDR3 is TGCGCCAGCAGCTTGGGGACAGACACCACAGATACGCAGTATTTT. Amino acids: CASSLGTDTTDTQYF. This rearrangement joins TRBV5-1 to TRBJ2-3; D is possibly TRBD1 (6 bases). This CDR3 contains 15 residues. Trimming shortened V by 0 bases and J by 2 bases, and 10 bases separated the two germline ends. Looked up from germline, CDR1 is SGHRS and CDR2 is YFSETQ.